The 26 T cell receptor beta chains given below trace back to one sample, sequenced in a study of T cell clusters in autoimmune cytopenias. TRB was amplified by touch-down multiplex PCR, primer pools A and B combined. TCRdb re-analyzed the multiplex PCR reads; it lists each CDR3 protein once, without DNA. Across around 9,800 distinct CDR3 sequences, the top ten clones capture around 33% of the sample. TRB amplification used roughly 250 ng of peripheral blood genomic DNA. The same sample was also studied in work on T cell repertoires in aging, cancer and after chemotherapy.

Sequenced input: peripheral blood. These receptors were collected from a human donor in good health.

In terms of frequency, this clonotype is medium-sized (0.01 to 0.1%). This chain connects TRBV29-1 to TRBJ2-1; absent DNA, TCRdb's TRBD2 call cannot be checked. There are 15 residues in the CDR3. Germline values: CDR1 SQVTM, CDR2 ANQGSEA. CDR3 region: CSVVGLARLPFEQFF.

The J gene is TRBJ1-4, the V gene TRBV27. The CDR3 length is 17 residues. Per germline, CDR1 MNHEY and CDR2 SMNVEV (reference sequence). The chain's CDR3 is CASSLKPFSTGDEKLFF.

Its frequency marks this clonotype as medium-sized (0.01 to 0.1%). This rearrangement joins TRBV12-3 or TRBV12-4 to TRBJ2-2; the TRBD1 assignment by TCRdb is unverifiable without DNA. This CDR3 comprises 16 residues. CDR3 residues: CASSPWDRGSTGELFF.

The V gene is TRBV27, the J gene TRBJ1-2; the D call from TCRdb, TRBD1, cannot be confirmed without DNA. The CDR3 sequence is 14 residues long. Germline loops: CDR1 MNHEY, CDR2 SMNVEV (reference sequence). CDR3 sequence: CASSFGLTGGGYTF.

The V call is TRBV29-1, the J call TRBJ1-1; TCRdb reports TRBD1, a call that lacks DNA to check it against. The CDR3 length is 13 residues. Germline V gene sequence: CDR1 SQVTM, CDR2 ANQGSEA. The chain's CDR3 is CSVDRTGFSEAFF.

This clonotype is medium-sized by frequency. The chain recombines TRBV29-1 with TRBJ2-2; TCRdb designates TRBD1, a call that cannot be tested without DNA. The length of the CDR3 is 14 residues. CDR1 SQVTM and CDR2 ANQGSEA come from the germline V gene. CDR3 protein: CSARTGAHTGELFF.

This clonotype counts as medium-sized by frequency. The chain is built from TRBV29-1 and TRBJ2-2; as DNA is missing, the TRBD1 call by TCRdb cannot be tested. The CDR3 totals 15 residues. The germline V gene has CDR1 SQVTM and CDR2 ANQGSEA. The CDR3 loop reads CSVAGTSANTGELFF.

The chain recombines TRBV6-1 with TRBJ2-3. CDR1 and CDR2 (germline): MNHNS, SASEGT. This CDR3 comprises 14 residues. The CDR3 sequence is CASRSGSFTDTQYF.

The CDR3 protein is CASSLVQVTGELFF. The chain carries TRBV11-2 and TRBJ2-2. Germline assignment: CDR1 SGHAT and CDR2 FQNNGV. The CDR3 spans 14 residues.

Its frequency marks this clonotype as medium-sized (0.01 to 0.1%). This chain links TRBV13 with TRBJ2-2; absent DNA, TCRdb's TRBD1 call cannot be checked. This CDR3 is 15 amino acids long. Germline V CDR1 and CDR2: PRHDT, FYEKMQ (reference sequence). The CDR3 sequence: CASSLGDRVTGELFF.

This sequence joins TRBV27 and TRBJ1-4; TCRdb outputs TRBD1, but without DNA this stays unchecked. The CDR3 has 13 amino acids. Germline V CDR1 and CDR2: MNHEY, SMNVEV (reference sequence). CDR3 sequence: CASRGQGDEKLFF.

The V gene is TRBV10-3, the J gene TRBJ1-6; TCRdb proposes TRBD1, but this gene call is untestable without DNA. The V gene's germline CDR1 is ENHRY and CDR2 SYGVKD. The CDR3 has 15 amino acids. CDR3 sequence reads: CAISDTRPPNSPLHF.

The chain is built from TRBV15 and TRBJ2-3; no DNA is available, so the TRBD2 call from TCRdb remains unchecked. Germline-derived CDR1 and CDR2 are LNHNV and YYDKDF (reference sequence). This CDR3 comprises 20 residues. CDR3: CATSRGGSGTSELSTDTQYF.

The chain uses TRBV19 and TRBJ2-1; lacking DNA, the TRBD1 call made by TCRdb goes unchecked. The CDR3 is 16 residues long. Germline V gene sequence: CDR1 LNHDA, CDR2 SQIVND (reference sequence). CDR3 in amino acids: CASSIVEGRGGNEQFF.

This chain links TRBV5-4 with TRBJ2-7; TCRdb's assignment of TRBD1 cannot be checked, as there is no DNA. The CDR3 loop spans 15 amino acids. Per germline, CDR1 SGHNT and CDR2 YYREEE (reference sequence). This CDR3 is CASSFGGASSYEQYF.

CDR3: CASSEIRTSAYNEQFF. The gene calls are TRBV6-2 or TRBV6-3 and TRBJ2-1; TCRdb reports TRBD2, a call that lacks DNA to check it against. Germline V CDR1 and CDR2: MNHEY, SVGEGT. The CDR3 is made up of 16 amino acids.

This chain uses TRBV30 with TRBJ2-7; TCRdb outputs TRBD2, but without DNA this stays unchecked. CDR3 length equals 14 residues. The V gene's germline CDR1 is GTSNPN and CDR2 SVGIG (reference sequence). CDR3 sequence reads: CAVGLAGSTNEQYF. The whole variable domain, filled in from reference TRBV30 and TRBJ2-7, reads SQTIHQWPATLVQPVGSPLSLECTVEGTSNPNLYWYRQAAGRGLQLLFYSVGIGQISSEVPQNLSASRPQDRQFILSSKKLLLSDSGFYLCAVGLAGSTNEQYFGPGTRLTVT.

The chain couples TRBV5-5 to TRBJ1-3. The CDR3 is made up of 14 amino acids. Looked up from germline, CDR1 is SGHKS and CDR2 is YYEKEE (reference sequence). CDR3 protein: CASSLESSGNTIYF.

The chain is built from TRBV27 and TRBJ2-3; the D gene TCRdb calls, TRBD1, cannot be checked with no DNA. This CDR3 is 11 amino acids long. Germline CDR1 is MNHEY and CDR2 is SMNVEV (reference sequence). The CDR3 sequence: CASGQGAAQYF.

The V gene is TRBV7-6, the J gene TRBJ1-2; without DNA, the TCRdb call of TRBD1 cannot be checked. Germline V gene sequence: CDR1 SGHVS, CDR2 FNYEAQ. This CDR3 has 13 amino acids. The chain's CDR3 is CASSPLTTGPFPF.

The chain is built from TRBV27 and TRBJ2-1; TCRdb lists TRBD2, though no DNA is available to test this call. The germline CDR1 and CDR2 sequences are MNHEY and SMNVEV (reference sequence). This CDR3 has 15 amino acids. The CDR3 sequence is CASRSSGLSYNEQFF.

This chain joins TRBV5-5 and TRBJ1-5. The germline V gene encodes CDR1 SGHKS and CDR2 YYEKEE (reference sequence). CDR3 length: 15 residues. CDR3 loop: CASSLFLGSNQPQHF.

This chain connects TRBV18 to TRBJ2-7; lacking DNA, the TRBD1 call made by TCRdb goes unchecked. This CDR3 has 14 amino acids. Looked up from germline, CDR1 is KGHSH and CDR2 is LQKENI. CDR3 sequence reads: CASSPRTGFDEQYF.

This clonotype registers medium-sized by frequency. The chain carries TRBV19 and TRBJ1-6; checking the TCRdb D call of TRBD1 is not possible without DNA. The germline V gene encodes CDR1 LNHDA and CDR2 SQIVND (reference sequence). The CDR3 contains 14 residues. CDR3 sequence: CASSIGGNNSPLHF. Full variable domain (missing parts from reference TRBV19 and TRBJ1-6): DGGITQSPKYLFRKEGQNVTLSCEQNLNHDAMYWYRQDPGQGLRLIYYSQIVNDFQKGDIAEGYSVSREKKESFPLTVTSAQKNPTAFYLCASSIGGNNSPLHFGNGTRLTVT.

This chain joins TRBV27 and TRBJ1-1; TCRdb returns TRBD1, unconfirmable since there is no DNA. CDR1 and CDR2 from the germline V gene are MNHEY and SMNVEV (reference sequence). This CDR3 contains 14 residues. The CDR3 spells CASSLIQGGSEAFF.

The chain is built from TRBV29-1 and TRBJ1-1. Germline values: CDR1 SQVTM, CDR2 ANQGSEA. The CDR3 length is 11 residues. The CDR3 spells CSVVPSTEAFF. The variable domain in full, completed from reference TRBV29-1 and TRBJ1-1, reads SAVISQKPSRDICQRGTSLTIQCQVDSQVTMMFWYRQQPGQSLTLIATANQGSEATYESGFVIDKFPISRPNLTFSTLTVSNMSPEDSSIYLCSVVPSTEAFFGQGTRLTVV.